The clone carrying this T cell receptor beta chain was seen at least ten times. This entry comes from a study of low-dose radiotherapy and immunotherapy resistance in tumors. Time point in this sample: after trial treatment. Treatment defined: LDRT plus nivolumab, ipilimumab, low-dose cyclophosphamide and aspirin (RACIN trial). The CDR3 has 13 amino acids. Germline CDR1 is SNHLY and CDR2 is FYNNEI. The junction had 5 bases not matched to a gene; V was cut back by 10 bases and J by 2 bases. TRAV- and TRBV-specific primers, spanning alpha and beta chains, primed first-strand cDNA. It was with a constant-region primer and a V-primer adapter that TCRs were amplified over approximately 20 PCR cycles. TCRdb redid the calling of the reads with MiXCR, one entry per CDR3 protein. This table has approximately 100,000 distinct CDR3 sequences, under 25% appearing once.

The rearrangement uses TRBV2 and TRBJ2-3; 8 bases align to TRBD2. The input for sequencing was PBMCs, taken after low-dose radiotherapy plus immunotherapy. This clonotype was sampled from a male donor with prostate cancer. CDR3 amino acids: CANRREVTDTQYF. The CDR3 nucleotides are TGTGCCAACCGGCGGGAGGTCACAGATACGCAGTATTTT.